These T cell receptor beta chains were read from a single sample in a study of PD-L1 blockade in urothelial cancer. Generated by immunoSEQ multiplex PCR, the TCRdb table keeps only in-frame clones and is missing some. The table includes about 29,000 clones, approximately 80% detected once. Specimen: PBMCs, collected around atezolizumab (anti-PD-L1) treatment. Receptors were obtained from a man between 65 and 80 years old with urothelial cancer. CDR3s include the opening cysteine and the closing phenylalanine or tryptophan. Fields, in order: V gene, D gene, clone size, CDR3 protein. A D gene is named only where the DNA matches it firmly. The size field is filled for only some rows; it gives once, few, many or a size class.

V gene: TRBV7-2; D gene: NA; clone size: NA; CDR3 protein: CASSPGSSATNTEAFF
V gene: TRBV19; D gene: TRBD2; clone size: NA; CDR3 protein: CASSIAGLAGANEQFF
V gene: TRBV19; D gene: TRBD1; clone size: NA; CDR3 protein: CASSQSGTGGDYGYTF
V gene: TRBV27; D gene: TRBD1; clone size: few; CDR3 protein: CASSSRTGSSMGGYTF
V gene: TRBV19; D gene: TRBD1; clone size: few; CDR3 protein: CASSPGQGPYEQYF
V gene: TRBV6-5; D gene: NA; clone size: NA; CDR3 protein: CASSPHRRGGYTF
V gene: TRBV5-1; D gene: NA; clone size: NA; CDR3 protein: CASSLTGGGRAVLLF
V gene: TRBV6-6; D gene: TRBD2; clone size: NA; CDR3 protein: CASSYGGRTDTQYF
V gene: TRBV5-8; D gene: NA; clone size: NA; CDR3 protein: CASSLDHRYNSPLHF
V gene: TRBV5-1; D gene: NA; clone size: NA; CDR3 protein: CASSRQAQLSNTEAFF
V gene: TRBV7-8; D gene: TRBD1; clone size: NA; CDR3 protein: CASSRDRAYEQYF
V gene: TRBV6-1; D gene: NA; clone size: NA; CDR3 protein: CASSEEAGAPFYEQYF
V gene: TRBV6-6; D gene: TRBD2; clone size: NA; CDR3 protein: CASSRLASRDTQYF
V gene: TRBV19; D gene: NA; clone size: NA; CDR3 protein: CASSSGEGGTEAFF
V gene: TRBV4-3; D gene: TRBD2; clone size: NA; CDR3 protein: CASSQGRGTSISEQFF
V gene: TRBV6-5; D gene: NA; clone size: NA; CDR3 protein: CASGGAGGNTIYF
V gene: TRBV29-1; D gene: NA; clone size: NA; CDR3 protein: CSVEGGTDNEKLFF
V gene: TRBV5-4; D gene: TRBD2; clone size: NA; CDR3 protein: CASSSQASTSGSGREQYF
V gene: TRBV6-1; D gene: NA; clone size: NA; CDR3 protein: CASSRGPANTGELFF
V gene: TRBV2; D gene: TRBD1; clone size: NA; CDR3 protein: CASSVVRGEQFF
V gene: TRBV29-1; D gene: TRBD1; clone size: NA; CDR3 protein: CSVARPGQPDTNYGYTF
V gene: TRBV5-5; D gene: TRBD2; clone size: NA; CDR3 protein: CASRALLAGGEQFF
V gene: TRBV28; D gene: TRBD2; clone size: NA; CDR3 protein: CASSFSAGGADTQYF
V gene: TRBV6-1; D gene: NA; clone size: NA; CDR3 protein: CASSEEQGEGAYEQYF
V gene: TRBV7-2; D gene: NA; clone size: NA; CDR3 protein: CASSLNRGGKTQYF
V gene: TRBV29-1; D gene: NA; clone size: few; CDR3 protein: CSVSPGVANEKLFF
V gene: TRBV10-3; D gene: NA; clone size: NA; CDR3 protein: CATSTGGEKLFF
V gene: TRBV15; D gene: NA; clone size: NA; CDR3 protein: CATSSRGADTQYF
V gene: TRBV29-1; D gene: TRBD1; clone size: NA; CDR3 protein: CSVRDRKTNTEAFF
V gene: TRBV5-4; D gene: TRBD1; clone size: once; CDR3 protein: CASSLGTGRTDTQYF
V gene: TRBV6-1; D gene: NA; clone size: NA; CDR3 protein: CASSERHIYEQYF
V gene: TRBV4-3; D gene: NA; clone size: few; CDR3 protein: CASSQGTGWDYEQYF
V gene: TRBV10-3; D gene: NA; clone size: NA; CDR3 protein: CAISDGGAEKLFF
V gene: TRBV2; D gene: NA; clone size: NA; CDR3 protein: CASSVSQNIKSTIYF
V gene: TRBV6-5; D gene: TRBD1; clone size: NA; CDR3 protein: CASSLYRTGTGGYTF
V gene: TRBV9; D gene: TRBD2; clone size: NA; CDR3 protein: CASSVGFTRLAGTEQFF
V gene: TRBV29-1; D gene: NA; clone size: NA; CDR3 protein: CSVGTKSSGANVLTF
V gene: TRBV6-1; D gene: NA; clone size: NA; CDR3 protein: CASSPRANTDTQYF
V gene: TRBV10-1; D gene: NA; clone size: NA; CDR3 protein: CASYPTKPGMNTEAFF
V gene: TRBV29-1; D gene: NA; clone size: once; CDR3 protein: CSVERVAEAFF
V gene: TRBV9; D gene: NA; clone size: NA; CDR3 protein: CASSDGNSNQPQHF
V gene: TRBV11-3; D gene: TRBD2; clone size: NA; CDR3 protein: CASSFRAGGVYNEQFF
V gene: TRBV29-1; D gene: NA; clone size: NA; CDR3 protein: CSVEGGRGREQFF
V gene: TRBV2; D gene: NA; clone size: NA; CDR3 protein: CASSRTEAFF